This T cell receptor beta chain was found in a study of blood T cell repertoires in COVID-19 (dated by TCRdb to between 2020 and 2021). Study-level background: The collaborator samples originated in the United States, Italy and Spain and spanned the acute and convalescent phases of COVID-19. The prospective study material was composed of cDNA or gDNA derived from T cells, B-cell-depleted T cells, or PBMCs. Deeply sampled blood TCRbeta repertoires from subjects exposed to, actively infected with, or recovered from COVID-19 were included in the dataset. The repertoires were made available in a free public database intended to serve as a resource for research on the immune response to SARS-CoV-2. The samples were drawn from the first 160 participants of the ongoing ImmuneRACE study and from 1,254 subjects provided by 6 global collaborators. A de-identified subject ID, COVID-19 status, age in years and sex were almost always included in the sample metadata. Where HLA class I and class II types were available, the types were taken from metadata supplied by the sample provider, not from assay-based typing. Findings and caveats that apply to the study as a whole: The quantity of clinical and demographic metadata differed by source and by participant and was supplied without curation.

The CDR3 holds 14 amino acids from the cysteine to the phenylalanine. Only the CDR3 portion is preserved as DNA: 42 bases, with reading frame beginning at the first base. The trim is 1 base for V and 5 bases for J, with a gap of 11 bases between the germline ends. The CDR1 and CDR2 encoded by the germline V gene (reference sequence) are LGHDT and YNNKEL. The immunoSEQ Assay, a bias-controlled multiplex PCR, was used to amplify TCRbeta CDR3 regions from genomic DNA. The original pipeline was this. Within the assay, amplification of reference gene primers was used to estimate how many nucleated cells each sample contained. To quantify the absolute abundance of each unique TCRbeta CDR3 rearrangement, sequence reads were collapsed and filtered. For each sample, productive Simpson clonality was calculated by taking the square root of Simpson's diversity index across productive rearrangements. TCRdb's version of the immuneACCESS table is confined to in-frame rearrangements and falls short of the full clone set. An unresolved V gene accounts for under half of the shortfall where checked; the remainder is of unknown origin. The V and J calls and the clone size are those of that table, but D and trimming were determined from the DNA. For this sample there are some 150,000 clones; around four fifths appear just once. The ten largest clones take up approximately 14% of the sample.

For this clone: Its antigen is unknown. One base away there is no much larger clone; base qualities are not given.

One collaborating source in Seattle enrolled patients while the patients were actively infected and followed the patients over time throughout the course of disease. Each collaborating institution followed its own protocols to collect whole blood in K2EDTA tubes. For TCRbeta analysis, collaborators shipped samples in one of three forms: frozen whole blood, isolated PBMCs, or DNA extracted from either of those sample types. The sequencing input was peripheral blood. The source of this sequence is an older woman with COVID-19, enrolled during active disease. The chain couples TRBV3-1 (or the pseudogene TRBV3-2) to TRBJ1-2; matching of 5 bases hints at TRBD1 as the D gene. CDR3 protein: CASSQAQGRYGYTF. The nucleotide sequence is TGTGCCAGCAGCCAAGCTCAGGGAAGATATGGCTACACCTTC.